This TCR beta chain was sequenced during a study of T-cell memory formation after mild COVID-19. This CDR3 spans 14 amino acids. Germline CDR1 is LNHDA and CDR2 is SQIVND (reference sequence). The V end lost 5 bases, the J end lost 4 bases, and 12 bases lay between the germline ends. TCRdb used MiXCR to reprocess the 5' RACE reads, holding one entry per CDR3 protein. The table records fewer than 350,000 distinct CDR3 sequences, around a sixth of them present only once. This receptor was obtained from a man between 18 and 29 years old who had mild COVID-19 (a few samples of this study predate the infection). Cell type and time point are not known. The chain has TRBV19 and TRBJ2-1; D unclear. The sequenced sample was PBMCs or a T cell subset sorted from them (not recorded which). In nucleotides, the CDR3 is TGTGCCAGTAGTCCCCGGCCAACATACAATGAGCAGTTCTTC. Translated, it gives CASSPRPTYNEQFF.